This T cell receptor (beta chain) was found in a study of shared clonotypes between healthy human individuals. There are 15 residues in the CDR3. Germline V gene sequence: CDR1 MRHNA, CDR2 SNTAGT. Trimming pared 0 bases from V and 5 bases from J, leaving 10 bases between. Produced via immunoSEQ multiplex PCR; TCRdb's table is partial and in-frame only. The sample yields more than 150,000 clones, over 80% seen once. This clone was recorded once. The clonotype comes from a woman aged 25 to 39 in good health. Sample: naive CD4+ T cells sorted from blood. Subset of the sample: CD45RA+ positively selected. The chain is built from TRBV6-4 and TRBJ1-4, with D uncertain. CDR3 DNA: TGTGCCAGCAGTGACTCCGCCGGTAGGAATGAAAAACTGTTTTTT. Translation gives CASSDSAGRNEKLFF.